Sequencing of this TCR beta chain was carried out in a study of control samples from healthy donors and cancer patients. Sequenced by immunoSEQ multiplex PCR; TCRdb stores in-frame clones only, minus some. The sample carries about 150,000 clones, roughly 93% recorded once. The source of this sequence is a man in his forties or fifties in good health. Sequenced input: blood.

CDR3 in amino acids: CAIRREGRVTEAFF. CDR3 bases: TGTGCCATCAGACGGGAGGGTAGGGTCACTGAAGCTTTCTTT. The chain joins TRBV10-3 to TRBJ1-1; no firm D call. Germline V gene sequence: CDR1 ENHRY, CDR2 SYGVKD. This CDR3 spans 14 amino acids. Trimming removed 6 bases at V and 4 bases at J, with 15 bases between.